What follows are 18 T cell receptor beta chains derived from one specimen sequenced in a study of shared clonotypes between healthy human individuals. Sequencing was performed with immunoSEQ multiplex PCR; in TCRdb, only in-frame clones are kept and a portion is missing. The data show roughly 2.6 million clones, 85% to 95% seen once. The sample comprised naive CD4+ T cells sorted from blood. The subset was: CD45RA+ positively selected. The source of these receptors is a young man in good health.

The CDR3 coding sequence is TGTGCCTGGGCATCCGGGACAGCGAACACTGAAGCTTTCTTT. As protein: CAWASGTANTEAFF. J is TRBJ1-1 and V is TRBV30; 7 positions agree with TRBD1. J was trimmed by 1 base and V by 5 bases; bases with no gene match: 7. CDR1 and CDR2 from the germline V gene are GTSNPN and SVGIG (reference sequence). There are 14 residues in the CDR3.

The chain uses TRBV19 and TRBJ2-6, with a possible D match to TRBD1 (5 bases). The V and J ends lost 7 bases and 4 bases respectively, with 11 bases between them. The CDR3 sequence is 14 residues long. Germline CDR1 reads LNHDA; CDR2 reads SQIVND (reference sequence). CDR3 amino acids: CASTRGPGANVLTF. Written as DNA, the CDR3 is TGTGCCAGTACTAGGGGTCCCGGGGCCAACGTCCTGACTTTC.

This rearrangement joins TRBV28 to TRBJ2-7; the D gene is possibly TRBD1 (6 bases). The V gene lost 6 bases and the J gene lost 0 bases, with 12 bases spanning the gap. The CDR3 has 14 residues. The germline CDR1 and CDR2 sequences are MDHEN and SYDVKM. CDR3 in amino acids: CASRNGQPSYEQYF. In nucleotides, the CDR3 is TGTGCCAGCAGGAACGGACAGCCCTCCTACGAGCAGTACTTC.

V and J are TRBV30 and TRBJ1-6; D is unresolved. This CDR3 contains 14 residues. Trimming left V 2 bases short and J 2 bases short, with 7 bases between. Looked up from germline, CDR1 is GTSNPN and CDR2 is SVGIG (reference sequence). The CDR3 reads CAWSKQTYNSPLHF. DNA of the CDR3: TGTGCCTGGAGTAAACAGACCTATAATTCACCCCTCCACTTT.

The V gene is TRBV2, the J gene TRBJ2-4; 8 bases align to TRBD2. The CDR3 length is 18 residues. Germline V gene data show CDR1 as SNHLY and CDR2 as FYNNEI. J lost 0 bases, V lost 5 bases, and 12 bases had no gene match. The CDR3 DNA follows: TGTGCCAGCAGTCCACACGCTCCTACTAGCGGAGCCAAAAACATTCAGTACTTC. It codes for CASSPHAPTSGAKNIQYF. The variable domain in full, completed from reference TRBV2 and TRBJ2-4, reads EPEVTQTPSHQVTQMGQEVILRCVPISNHLYFYWYRQILGQKVEFLVSFYNNEISEKSEIFDDQFSVERPDGSNFTLKIRSTKLEDSAMYFCASSPHAPTSGAKNIQYFGAGTRLSVL.

The table lists this clone with a few counts. This chain uses TRBV30 with TRBJ1-1, with no clear D. The CDR3 is 13 amino acids. Germline values: CDR1 GTSNPN, CDR2 SVGIG (reference sequence). Deletions cut 1 base from V and 5 bases from J, with 11 bases between. The CDR3 sequence is CAWSEELRTEAFF. DNA for the CDR3: TGTGCCTGGAGTGAGGAACTGAGAACTGAAGCTTTCTTT. Full variable domain (outside the CDR3, taken from reference TRBV30 and TRBJ1-1): SQTIHQWPATLVQPVGSPLSLECTVEGTSNPNLYWYRQAAGRGLQLLFYSVGIGQISSEVPQNLSASRPQDRQFILSSKKLLLSDSGFYLCAWSEELRTEAFFGQGTRLTVV.

This clone has only one observation. The J gene is TRBJ2-2, the V gene TRBV5-8; D is undetermined. This CDR3 has 16 residues. Per the germline V gene, CDR1 is SGHTS and CDR2 is YDEGEE. Trimming cost V 4 bases and J 2 bases, with 15 bases left between them. The CDR3 nucleotides are TGTGCCAGCAGCCTATCGGGTTTTGGAAACACCGGGGAGCTGTTTTTT. This codes for CASSLSGFGNTGELFF.

CDR3 sequence reads: CASTREPGAEAFF. CDR3 nucleotides: TGTGCCAGCACCCGGGAACCCGGGGCTGAAGCTTTCTTT. The chain links TRBV11-2 to TRBJ1-1; D uncertain. Germline CDR1 is SGHAT and CDR2 is FQNNGV. The CDR3 contains 13 residues. The V end was cut by 7 bases, the J end by 6 bases, with 15 bases between. Looking up the rest from reference TRBV11-2 and TRBJ1-1 gives the full variable domain: EAGVAQSPRYKIIEKRQSVAFWCNPISGHATLYWYQQILGQGPKLLIQFQNNGVVDDSQLPKDRFSAERLKGVDSTLKIQPAKLEDSAVYLCASTREPGAEAFFGQGTRLTVV.

V and J are TRBV9 and TRBJ2-1, with 9 bases lining up with TRBD2. Germline V gives CDR1 SGDLS, CDR2 YYNGEE. The CDR3 is 16 amino acids. Trimming at V came to 4 bases and at J to 9 bases, leaving 14 bases not matched to a gene. DNA for the CDR3: TGTGCCAGCAGCTTTGCCGGGACTAGCCCTCTACCTGAGCAGTTCTTC. Amino acid sequence: CASSFAGTSPLPEQFF.

This clone has just one count. The J gene is TRBJ1-5, the V gene TRBV6-1; D is unclear. The CDR3 is 13 amino acids. Trimming took off 6 bases at V and 0 bases at J, with 6 bases between the two ends. Germline CDR1 MNHNS, CDR2 SASEGT. This CDR3 is CASRGFSNQPQHF. In DNA form, the CDR3 reads TGTGCCAGCAGAGGGTTTAGCAATCAGCCCCAGCATTTT.

The chain carries TRBV7-9 and TRBJ2-2; 9 bases align to TRBD1. Germline assignment: CDR1 SEHNR and CDR2 FQNEAQ (reference sequence). This CDR3 has 14 residues. Trimming cost V 4 bases and J 6 bases; bases outside gene matches: 3. The CDR3 is CASSSDRGAGELFF. CDR3 DNA sequence: TGTGCCAGCAGCTCGGACAGGGGCGCCGGGGAGCTGTTTTTT.

In the case of this clone: Germline is not matched at one junction end, which may reflect a read error. The rearrangement links TRBV5-4 to TRBJ2-1; 10 nucleotides match TRBD2. This CDR3 contains 15 residues. Germline V gene sequence: CDR1 SGHNT, CDR2 YYREEE (reference sequence). The CDR3 here is CACSQGLANYNEQFF. The CDR3 nucleotides are TGTGCCTGCAGTCAGGGACTAGCGAACTACAATGAGCAGTTCTTC.

This clone showed up just once. The chain is built from TRBV5-1 and TRBJ2-5; TRBD2 agrees at 7 bases. The germline V gene has CDR1 SGHRS and CDR2 YFSETQ. CDR3 size: 14 residues. V gave up 4 bases and J gave up 0 bases; unmatched junction bases: 3. CDR3 residues: CASSVSGYQETQYF. The CDR3 DNA reads TGCGCCAGCAGCGTTAGCGGGTACCAAGAGACCCAGTACTTC.

The chain couples TRBV6-5 to TRBJ2-7, with 8 positions matching TRBD2. This CDR3 has 14 amino acids. With 6 bases clipped from V and 4 bases from J, the junction kept 8 bases outside the gene matches. The germline V gene has CDR1 MNHEY and CDR2 SVGAGI. CDR3 sequence: CASRSFQRGYEQYF. The DNA of the CDR3 is TGTGCCAGCAGATCCTTTCAGCGGGGGTACGAGCAGTACTTC.

The J gene is TRBJ2-5, the V gene TRBV7-2; 12 bases line up with TRBD2. The CDR3 extends over 16 amino acids. V was pared by 3 bases and J by 5 bases, with 7 bases of the junction left unmatched. CDR1 SGHTA and CDR2 FQGNSA come from the germline V gene. CDR3 DNA: TGTGCCAGCAGCTTGCTGAGGACTAGCGGGAAGGAGACCCAGTACTTC. Its translation: CASSLLRTSGKETQYF.

With respect to this clone: The same CDR3 is also encoded by other DNA sequences in this sample. CDR3 in DNA: TGTGCCACCCAGGGCTTGAACACTGAAGCTTTCTTT. Translated: CATQGLNTEAFF. The rearrangement uses TRBV28 and TRBJ1-1, with TRBD1 as a possible D gene (5 bases). V gave up 10 bases and J gave up 0 bases, with 9 bases separating them. In germline, CDR1 is MDHEN, CDR2 SYDVKM. CDR3 size: 12 residues. The full variable domain, its missing parts supplied by reference TRBV28 and TRBJ1-1, is DVKVTQSSRYLVKRTGEKVFLECVQDMDHENMFWYRQDPGLGLRLIYFSYDVKMKEKGDIPEGYSVSREKKERFSLILESASTNQTSMYLCATQGLNTEAFFGQGTRLTVV.

This chain uses TRBV6-1 with TRBJ2-2, with 9 bases identical to TRBD1. V shed 3 bases, J shed 5 bases, and the junction held 1 base outside the gene matches. The CDR3 contains 14 residues. Looked up from germline, CDR1 is MNHNS and CDR2 is SASEGT. CDR3 region: CASSEGTGTGELFF. The CDR3 DNA sequence: TGTGCCAGCAGTGAGGGGACAGGGACCGGGGAGCTGTTTTTT.

The chain carries TRBV10-3 and TRBJ2-7, with D possibly TRBD1 on 6 matching bases. The CDR3 has 13 amino acids. Per germline, CDR1 ENHRY and CDR2 SYGVKD. Trimming left V 5 bases short and J 4 bases short, with 12 bases between. The CDR3 DNA is TGTGCCATCAGTTCAGGGGACAAATACGAGCAGTACTTC. It yields the protein CAISSGDKYEQYF.